The clone carrying this T cell receptor beta chain occurred many times. The V end lost 0 bases, the J end lost 5 bases, and 13 bases lay between the germline ends. CDR1 and CDR2 (germline): LNHNV, YYDKDF (reference sequence). This CDR3 is built from 16 residues. The record originates from a study of spatial heterogeneity in lung cancer. As for time point: sample taken at primary tumor resection. Without sorting, whole RNA was sequenced from tumor, nontumor lung or frozen PBMC. TCRdb processed the 5' RACE reads anew with MiXCR; each CDR3 protein has one entry. The sample lists roughly 50,000 distinct CDR3 sequences; less than 9% were seen once.

The sequence was collected from a female donor with early-stage non-small cell lung cancer. Sequencing was performed on PBMCs, taken at surgery. The chain carries TRBV15 and TRBJ2-2; either TRBD1 or TRBD2 may supply D (6 bases each). CDR3 coding DNA: TGTGCCACCAGCAGAGATCCCGGGGGCCGGACCGGGGAGCTGTTTTTT. Protein sequence: CATSRDPGGRTGELFF.